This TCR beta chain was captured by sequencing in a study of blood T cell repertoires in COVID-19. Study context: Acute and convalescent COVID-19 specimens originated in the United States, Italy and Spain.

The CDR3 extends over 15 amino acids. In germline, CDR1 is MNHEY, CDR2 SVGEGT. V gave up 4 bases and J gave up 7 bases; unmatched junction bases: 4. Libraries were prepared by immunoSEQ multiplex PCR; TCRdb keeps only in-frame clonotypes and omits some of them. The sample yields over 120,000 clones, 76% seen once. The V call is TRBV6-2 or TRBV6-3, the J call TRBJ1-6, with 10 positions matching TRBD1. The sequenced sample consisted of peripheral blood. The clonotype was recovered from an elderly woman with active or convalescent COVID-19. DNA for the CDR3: TGTGCCAGCAGTTTCGGACAGGGGGTGAATTCACCCCTCCACTTT. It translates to CASSFGQGVNSPLHF.